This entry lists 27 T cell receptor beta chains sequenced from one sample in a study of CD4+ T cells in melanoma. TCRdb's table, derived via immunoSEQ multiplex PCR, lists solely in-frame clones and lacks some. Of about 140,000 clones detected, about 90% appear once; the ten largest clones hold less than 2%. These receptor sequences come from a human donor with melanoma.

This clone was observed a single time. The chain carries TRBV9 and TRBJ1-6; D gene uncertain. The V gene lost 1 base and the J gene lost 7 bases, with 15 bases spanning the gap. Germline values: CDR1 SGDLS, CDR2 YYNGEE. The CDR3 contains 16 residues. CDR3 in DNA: TGTGCCAGCAGCGTATCGGGAGCCCCTATGAATTCACCCCTCCACTTT. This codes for CASSVSGAPMNSPLHF. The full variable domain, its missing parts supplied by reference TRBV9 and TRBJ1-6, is DSGVTQTPKHLITATGQRVTLRCSPRSGDLSVYWYQQSLDQGLQFLIQYYNGEERAKGNILERFSAQQFPDLHSELNLSSLELGDSALYFCASSVSGAPMNSPLHFGNGTRLTVT.

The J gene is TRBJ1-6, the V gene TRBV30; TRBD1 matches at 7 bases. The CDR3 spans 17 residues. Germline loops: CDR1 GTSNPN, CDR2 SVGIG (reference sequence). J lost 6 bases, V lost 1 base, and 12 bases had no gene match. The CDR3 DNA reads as TGTGCCTGGAGTGATTTGGGGACAGTGAATTCTAATTCACCCCTCCACTTT. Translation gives CAWSDLGTVNSNSPLHF.

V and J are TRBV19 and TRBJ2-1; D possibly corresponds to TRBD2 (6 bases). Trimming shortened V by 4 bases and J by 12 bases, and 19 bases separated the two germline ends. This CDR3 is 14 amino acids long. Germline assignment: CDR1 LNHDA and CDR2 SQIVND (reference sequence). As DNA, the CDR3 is TGTGCCAGTAGTACCGATTTACCGGGACTTGGGCAGTTCTTC. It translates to CASSTDLPGLGQFF.

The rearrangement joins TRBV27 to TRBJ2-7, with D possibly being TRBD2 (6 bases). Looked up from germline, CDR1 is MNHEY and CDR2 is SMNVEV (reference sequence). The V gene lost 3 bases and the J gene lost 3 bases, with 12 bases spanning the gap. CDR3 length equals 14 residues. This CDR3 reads CASSFRGTRYEQYF. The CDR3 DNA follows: TGTGCCAGCAGTTTTCGGGGGACGCGCTACGAGCAGTACTTC.

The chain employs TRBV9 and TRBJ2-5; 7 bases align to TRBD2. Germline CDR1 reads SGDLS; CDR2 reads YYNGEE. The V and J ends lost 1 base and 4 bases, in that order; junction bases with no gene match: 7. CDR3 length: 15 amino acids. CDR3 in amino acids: CASSVFAGGLETQYF. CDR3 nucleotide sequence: TGTGCCAGCAGCGTATTTGCCGGGGGGTTAGAGACCCAGTACTTC.

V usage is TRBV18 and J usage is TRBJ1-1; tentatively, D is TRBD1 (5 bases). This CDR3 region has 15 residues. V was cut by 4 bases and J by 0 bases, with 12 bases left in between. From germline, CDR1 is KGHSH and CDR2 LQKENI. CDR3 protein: CASSLTGVMNTEAFF. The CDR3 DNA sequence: TGTGCCAGCTCACTTACGGGGGTCATGAACACTGAAGCTTTCTTT.

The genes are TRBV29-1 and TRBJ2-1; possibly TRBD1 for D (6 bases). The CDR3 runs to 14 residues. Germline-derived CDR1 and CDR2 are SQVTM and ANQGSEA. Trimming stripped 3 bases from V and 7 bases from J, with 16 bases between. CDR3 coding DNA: TGCAGCGTTGACCAGGGGTACAAGGGGAATGAGCAGTTCTTC. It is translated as CSVDQGYKGNEQFF.

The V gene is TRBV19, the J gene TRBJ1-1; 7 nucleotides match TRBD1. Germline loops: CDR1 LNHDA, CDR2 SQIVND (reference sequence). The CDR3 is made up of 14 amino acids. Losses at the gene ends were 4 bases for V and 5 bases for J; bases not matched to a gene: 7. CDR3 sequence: CASSNGQVGTEAFF. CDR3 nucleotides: TGTGCCAGTAGTAACGGACAGGTGGGGACTGAAGCTTTCTTT.

The CDR3 nucleotides read TGTGCCAGCAGCTTAGAACGGGGAGGAGAGACCCAGTACTTC. Translating it yields CASSLERGGETQYF. The chain has TRBV7-3 and TRBJ2-5, with D perhaps TRBD2 (6 bases). Trimming removed 2 bases at V and 4 bases at J, with 11 bases between. The CDR3 is 14 amino acids. Germline V lookup: CDR1 SGHTA, CDR2 FQGTGA.

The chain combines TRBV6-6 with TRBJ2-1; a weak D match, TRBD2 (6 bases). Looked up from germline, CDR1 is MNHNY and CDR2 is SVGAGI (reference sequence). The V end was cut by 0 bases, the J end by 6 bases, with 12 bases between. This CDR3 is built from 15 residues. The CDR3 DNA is TGTGCCAGCAGTTACTCGATGTGGGGAGGCAATGAGCAGTTCTTC. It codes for CASSYSMWGGNEQFF.

The CDR3 is CASSPTDSVAGNTIYF. CDR3 nucleotides: TGTGCCAGCTCACCTACCGACAGCGTAGCTGGAAACACCATATATTTT. This rearrangement joins TRBV18 to TRBJ1-3, with D maybe TRBD1 (5 bases). Trimming removed 3 bases from V and 2 bases from J, with 14 bases in between. Per germline, CDR1 KGHSH and CDR2 LQKENI. This CDR3 has 16 amino acids.

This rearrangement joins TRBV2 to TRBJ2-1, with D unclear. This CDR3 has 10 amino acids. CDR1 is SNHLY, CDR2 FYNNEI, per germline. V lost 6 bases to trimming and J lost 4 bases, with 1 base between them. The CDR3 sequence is CASRYNEQFF. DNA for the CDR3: TGTGCCAGCAGATACAATGAGCAGTTCTTC.

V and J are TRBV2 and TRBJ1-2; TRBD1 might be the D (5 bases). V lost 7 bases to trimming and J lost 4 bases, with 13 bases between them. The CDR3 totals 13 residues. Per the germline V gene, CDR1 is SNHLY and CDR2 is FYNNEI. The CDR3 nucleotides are TGTGCCAGCACCCGGGACCCGGTCTATGGCTACACCTTC. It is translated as CASTRDPVYGYTF. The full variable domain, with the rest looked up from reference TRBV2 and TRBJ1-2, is EPEVTQTPSHQVTQMGQEVILRCVPISNHLYFYWYRQILGQKVEFLVSFYNNEISEKSEIFDDQFSVERPDGSNFTLKIRSTKLEDSAMYFCASTRDPVYGYTFGSGTRLTVV.

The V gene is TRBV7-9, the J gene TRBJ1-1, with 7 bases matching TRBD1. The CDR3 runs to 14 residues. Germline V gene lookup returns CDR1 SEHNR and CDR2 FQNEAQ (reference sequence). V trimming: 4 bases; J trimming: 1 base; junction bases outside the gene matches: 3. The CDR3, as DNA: TGTGCCAGCAGCTGGGGACAGCCGAACACTGAAGCTTTCTTT. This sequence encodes CASSWGQPNTEAFF.

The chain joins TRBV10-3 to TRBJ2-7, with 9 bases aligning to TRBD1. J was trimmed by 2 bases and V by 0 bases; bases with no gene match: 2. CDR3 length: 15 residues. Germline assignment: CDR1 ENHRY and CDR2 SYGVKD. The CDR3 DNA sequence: TGTGCCATCAGTGAGTCCCGGGACAGGGCCTACGAGCAGTACTTC. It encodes CAISESRDRAYEQYF.

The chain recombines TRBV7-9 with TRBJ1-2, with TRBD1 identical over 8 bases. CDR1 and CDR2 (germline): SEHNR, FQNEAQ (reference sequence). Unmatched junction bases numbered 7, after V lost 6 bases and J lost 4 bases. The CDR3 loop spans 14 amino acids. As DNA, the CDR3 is TGTGCCAGCAGACCCGGACAGGGCTCCTATGGCTACACCTTC. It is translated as CASRPGQGSYGYTF.

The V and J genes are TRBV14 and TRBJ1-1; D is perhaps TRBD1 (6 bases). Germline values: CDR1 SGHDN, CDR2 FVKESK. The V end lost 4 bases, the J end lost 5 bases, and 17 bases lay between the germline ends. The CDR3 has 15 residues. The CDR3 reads CASSPLGRGGTEAFF. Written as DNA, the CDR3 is TGTGCCAGCAGCCCCCTGGGGAGGGGGGGGACTGAAGCTTTCTTT.

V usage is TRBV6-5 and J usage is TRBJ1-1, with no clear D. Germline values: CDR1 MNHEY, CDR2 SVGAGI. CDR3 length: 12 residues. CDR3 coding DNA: TGTGTTGTACGGACGGCGGTCACTGAAGCTTTCTTT. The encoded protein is CVVRTAVTEAFF.

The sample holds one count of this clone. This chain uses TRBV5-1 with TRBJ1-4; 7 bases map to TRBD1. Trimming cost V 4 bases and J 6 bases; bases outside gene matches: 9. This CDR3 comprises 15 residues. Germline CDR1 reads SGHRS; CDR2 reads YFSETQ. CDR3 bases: TGCGCCAGCAGCCGCTCCGGGACAGTGGATGAAAAACTGTTTTTT. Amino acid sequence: CASSRSGTVDEKLFF.

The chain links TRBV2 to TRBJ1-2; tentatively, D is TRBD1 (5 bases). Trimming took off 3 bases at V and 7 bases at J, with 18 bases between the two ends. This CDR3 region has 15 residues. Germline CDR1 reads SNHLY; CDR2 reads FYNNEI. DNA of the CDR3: TGTGCCAGCAGTGAGAGCTCAGGGAGGCTGCGTGGCTACACCTTC. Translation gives CASSESSGRLRGYTF.

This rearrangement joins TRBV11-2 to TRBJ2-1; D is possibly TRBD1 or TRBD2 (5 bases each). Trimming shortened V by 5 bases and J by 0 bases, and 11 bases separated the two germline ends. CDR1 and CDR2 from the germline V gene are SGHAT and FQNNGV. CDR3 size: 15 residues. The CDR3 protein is CASSRPGSSYNEQFF. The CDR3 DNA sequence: TGTGCCAGCAGCCGCCCAGGGAGCTCCTACAATGAGCAGTTCTTC.

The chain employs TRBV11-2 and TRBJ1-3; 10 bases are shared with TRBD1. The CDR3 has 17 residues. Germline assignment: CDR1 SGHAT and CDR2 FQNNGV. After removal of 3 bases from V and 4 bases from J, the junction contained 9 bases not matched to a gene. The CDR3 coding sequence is TGTGCCAGCAGCTTTGGGATCTGGACAGGGGGAGGAAACACCATATATTTT. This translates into CASSFGIWTGGGNTIYF.

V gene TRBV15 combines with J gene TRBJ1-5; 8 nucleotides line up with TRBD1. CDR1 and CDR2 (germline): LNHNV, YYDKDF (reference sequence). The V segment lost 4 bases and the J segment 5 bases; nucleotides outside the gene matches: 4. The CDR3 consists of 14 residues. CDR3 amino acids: CATSNPTGDQPQHF. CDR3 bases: TGTGCCACCAGCAACCCGACAGGGGATCAGCCCCAGCATTTT. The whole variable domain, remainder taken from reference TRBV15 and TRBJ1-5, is DAMVIQNPRYQVTQFGKPVTLSCSQTLNHNVMYWYQQKSSQAPKLLFHYYDKDFNNEADTPDNFQSRRPNTSFCFLDIRSPGLGDTAMYLCATSNPTGDQPQHFGDGTRLSIL.

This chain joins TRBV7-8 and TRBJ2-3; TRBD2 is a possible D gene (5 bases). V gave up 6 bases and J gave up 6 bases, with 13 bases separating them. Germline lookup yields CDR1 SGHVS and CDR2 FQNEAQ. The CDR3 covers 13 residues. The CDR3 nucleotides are TGTGCCAGCAGGCGACGGGGTCCCGATACGCAGTATTTT. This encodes CASRRRGPDTQYF.

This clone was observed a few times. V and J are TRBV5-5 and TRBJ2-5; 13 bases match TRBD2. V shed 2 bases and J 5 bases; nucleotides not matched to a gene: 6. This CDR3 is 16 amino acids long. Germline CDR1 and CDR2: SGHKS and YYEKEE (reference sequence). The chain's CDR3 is CASSLELAGGRETQYF. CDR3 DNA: TGTGCCAGCAGCTTAGAACTAGCGGGGGGGCGGGAGACCCAGTACTTC.

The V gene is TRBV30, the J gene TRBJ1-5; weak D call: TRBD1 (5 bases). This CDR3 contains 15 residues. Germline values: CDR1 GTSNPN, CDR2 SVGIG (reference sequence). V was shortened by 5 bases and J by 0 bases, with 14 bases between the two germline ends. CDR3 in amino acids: CAWGADGNSNQPQHF. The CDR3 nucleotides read TGTGCCTGGGGGGCGGACGGCAATAGCAATCAGCCCCAGCATTTT.

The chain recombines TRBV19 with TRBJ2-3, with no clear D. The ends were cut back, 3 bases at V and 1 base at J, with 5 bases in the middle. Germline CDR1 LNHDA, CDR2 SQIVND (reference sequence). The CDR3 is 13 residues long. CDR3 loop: CASSIRGTDTQYF. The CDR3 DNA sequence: TGTGCCAGTAGTATTCGGGGCACAGATACGCAGTATTTT.